The T cell receptor beta chain under discussion was sequenced for a study of cytotoxic CD8 clonotypes in ibrutinib-treated CLL. Study details: Among the samples, the mean was approximately 250,000 productive templates and roughly 100,000 productive rearrangements.

Study-wide results and limits: Public clonotypes occurred uncommonly; on treatment, they contracted or remained stable. Clonality rose at ibrutinib response and fell back toward baseline at progression. Baseline-level clonality went beyond age-matched healthy donors and moved in step with circulating CD8+ T-cell counts.

About this clone itself: Its cognate antigen is unknown.

The protocol was immunoSEQ multiplex PCR, while the TCRdb copy is restricted to in-frame clones and leaves out a portion. This sample has roughly 56,000 clones, with over 60% found just once. The receptor was derived from a human donor with chronic lymphocytic leukemia. The sample in question was PBMCs, obtained after 12 months of ibrutinib treatment.

The CDR3 loop is CASSIGLGGANTGELFF. As DNA, the CDR3 is TGTGCCAGTAGTATAGGCCTGGGCGGAGCGAACACCGGGGAGCTGTTTTTT. This chain links TRBV19 with TRBJ2-2; D gene ambiguous. The CDR3 is made up of 17 amino acids. Deletions cut 1 base from V and 0 bases from J, with 12 bases between. Germline loops: CDR1 LNHDA, CDR2 SQIVND (reference sequence). Supplemented by reference TRBV19 and TRBJ2-2, the full variable domain reads DGGITQSPKYLFRKEGQNVTLSCEQNLNHDAMYWYRQDPGQGLRLIYYSQIVNDFQKGDIAEGYSVSREKKESFPLTVTSAQKNPTAFYLCASSIGLGGANTGELFFGEGSRLTVL.